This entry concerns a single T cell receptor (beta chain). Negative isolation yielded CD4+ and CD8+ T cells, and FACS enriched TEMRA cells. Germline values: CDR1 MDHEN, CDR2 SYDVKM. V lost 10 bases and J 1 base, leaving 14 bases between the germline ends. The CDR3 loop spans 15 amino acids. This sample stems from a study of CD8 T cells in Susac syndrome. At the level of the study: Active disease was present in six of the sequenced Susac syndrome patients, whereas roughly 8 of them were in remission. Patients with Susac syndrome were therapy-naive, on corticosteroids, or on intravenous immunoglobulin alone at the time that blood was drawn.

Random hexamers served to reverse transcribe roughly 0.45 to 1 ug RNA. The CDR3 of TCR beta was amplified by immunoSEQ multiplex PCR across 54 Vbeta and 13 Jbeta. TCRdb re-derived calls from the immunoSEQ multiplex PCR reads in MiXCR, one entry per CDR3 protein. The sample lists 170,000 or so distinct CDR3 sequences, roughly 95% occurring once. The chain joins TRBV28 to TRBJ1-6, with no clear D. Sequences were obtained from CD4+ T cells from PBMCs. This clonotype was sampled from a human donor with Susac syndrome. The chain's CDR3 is CATYYPESYNSPLHF. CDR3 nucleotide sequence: TGTGCCACCTACTACCCGGAGTCCTATAATTCACCCCTCCACTTT. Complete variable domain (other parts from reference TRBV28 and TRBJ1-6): DVKVTQSSRYLVKRTGEKVFLECVQDMDHENMFWYRQDPGLGLRLIYFSYDVKMKEKGDIPEGYSVSREKKERFSLILESASTNQTSMYLCATYYPESYNSPLHFGNGTRLTVT.